This TCR beta chain came from a study of T cell repertoires in cytomegalovirus infection. The study, taken as a whole, reports: HLA-C-restricted CMV clonotypes gave the most frequent clonotype in two of eight donors.

This clonotype was observed a few times. Antigen specificity is unknown. CDR1 LGHDT and CDR2 YNNKEL come from the germline V gene (reference sequence). The CDR3 runs 12 residues. The ends were cut back, 3 bases at V and 4 bases at J, with 7 bases in the middle. TCRdb called the reads again in MiXCR, with one record for every CDR3 protein. In the table there are approximately 750,000 distinct CDR3 sequences, less than 40% of which are singletons. The chain combines TRBV3-1 with TRBJ2-7, with no clear D. This sequence was found in a human donor in good health (CMV status not recorded). Some clones in this sample may be carry-over from other donors' samples. Sequencing used PBMCs. This chain's CDR3 is CASSHGRYEQYF. The CDR3 nucleotides are TGTGCCAGCAGCCACGGTCGGTACGAGCAGTACTTC.